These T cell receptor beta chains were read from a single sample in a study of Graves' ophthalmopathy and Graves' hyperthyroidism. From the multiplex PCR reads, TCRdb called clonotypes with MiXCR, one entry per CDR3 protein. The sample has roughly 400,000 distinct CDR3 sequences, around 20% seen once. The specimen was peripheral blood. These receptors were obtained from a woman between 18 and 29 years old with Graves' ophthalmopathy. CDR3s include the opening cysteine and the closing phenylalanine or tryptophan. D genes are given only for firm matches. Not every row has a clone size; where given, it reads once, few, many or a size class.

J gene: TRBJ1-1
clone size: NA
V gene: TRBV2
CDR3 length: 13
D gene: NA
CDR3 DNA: TGTGCCAGCAGTCGGGCAGGGAACACTGAAGCTTTCTTT
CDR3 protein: CASSRAGNTEAFF

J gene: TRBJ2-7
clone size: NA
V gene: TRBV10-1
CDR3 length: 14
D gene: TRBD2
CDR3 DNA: TGCGCCAGCAGTGAGGCTAGCGGGGGCCACGAGCAGTACTTC
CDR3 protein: CASSEASGGHEQYF

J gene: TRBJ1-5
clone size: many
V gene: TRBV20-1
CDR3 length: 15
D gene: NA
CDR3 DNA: TGCAGTGCTCCTCACGTTTCCCGGGGGAATCAGCCCCAGCATTTT
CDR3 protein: CSAPHVSRGNQPQHF

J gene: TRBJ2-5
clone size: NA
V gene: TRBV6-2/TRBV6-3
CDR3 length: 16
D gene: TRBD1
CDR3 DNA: TGTGCCAGCAGTTACCCGGGACAGGGGTACCAAGAGACCCAGTACTTC
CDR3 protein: CASSYPGQGYQETQYF

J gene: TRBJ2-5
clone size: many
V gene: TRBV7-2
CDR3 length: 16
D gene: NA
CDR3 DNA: TGTGCCAGCAGCTTAGCGCTAAGAGGGGGAGGGCCAACCCAGTACTTC
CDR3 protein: CASSLALRGGGPTQYF

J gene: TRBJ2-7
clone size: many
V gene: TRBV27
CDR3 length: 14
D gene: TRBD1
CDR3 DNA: TGTGCCAGCAGTTCCTGGGACAGCGGCTACGAGCAGTACTTC
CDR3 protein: CASSSWDSGYEQYF

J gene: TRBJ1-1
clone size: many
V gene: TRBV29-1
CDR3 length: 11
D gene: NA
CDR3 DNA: TGCAGCGTTTCGGGAGGGACTGAAGCTTTCTTT
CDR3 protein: CSVSGGTEAFF

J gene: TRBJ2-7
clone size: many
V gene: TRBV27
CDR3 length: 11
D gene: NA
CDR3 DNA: TGTGCCAGCAGCGGGGCCCACGAGCAGTACTTC
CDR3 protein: CASSGAHEQYF

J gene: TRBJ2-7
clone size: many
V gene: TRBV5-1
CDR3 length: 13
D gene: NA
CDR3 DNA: TGCGCCAGCAGCCAGGACGGAACCCTCGAGCAGTACTTC
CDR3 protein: CASSQDGTLEQYF

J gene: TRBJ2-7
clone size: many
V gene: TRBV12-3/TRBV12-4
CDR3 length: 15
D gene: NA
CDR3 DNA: TGTGCCAGCAGTTTAGGTCCGTCCACTATCTACGAGCAGTACTTC
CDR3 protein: CASSLGPSTIYEQYF

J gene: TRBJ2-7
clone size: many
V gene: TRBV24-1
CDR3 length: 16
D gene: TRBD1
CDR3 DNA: TGTGCCACCAGTGACCCTAGTAGGACAGGAACGAACGAGCAGTACTTC
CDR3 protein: CATSDPSRTGTNEQYF

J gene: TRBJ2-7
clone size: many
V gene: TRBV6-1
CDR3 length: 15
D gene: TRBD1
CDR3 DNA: TGTGCCAGCAGCTTGGACAGGGGGCGCGCTTACGAGCAGTACTTC
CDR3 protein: CASSLDRGRAYEQYF

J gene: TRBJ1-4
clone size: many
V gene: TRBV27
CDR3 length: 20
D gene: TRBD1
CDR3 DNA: TGTGCCAGCAGTTTATCGGCCCCGCGGGACAGGGCGGCTACTAATGAAAAACTGTTTTTT
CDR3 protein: CASSLSAPRDRAATNEKLFF

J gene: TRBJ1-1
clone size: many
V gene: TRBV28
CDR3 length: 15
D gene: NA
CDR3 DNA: TGTGCCAGCAGCCGAACGACAGGCTTGAACACTGAAGCTTTCTTT
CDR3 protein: CASSRTTGLNTEAFF

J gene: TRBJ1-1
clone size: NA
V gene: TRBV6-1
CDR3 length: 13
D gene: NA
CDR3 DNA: TGTGCCAGCAGTGAAGCCCCGAACACTGAAGCTTTCTTT
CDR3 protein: CASSEAPNTEAFF

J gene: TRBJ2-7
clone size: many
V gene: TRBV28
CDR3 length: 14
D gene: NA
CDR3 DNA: TGTGCCAGCAGTTTAGACCAGGAGGTATACGAGCAGTACTTC
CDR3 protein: CASSLDQEVYEQYF

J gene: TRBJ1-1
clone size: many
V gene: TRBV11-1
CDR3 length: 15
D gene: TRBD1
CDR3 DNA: TGTGCCAGCAGCGCAAGACAGGGGGCTTATACTGAAGCTTTCTTT
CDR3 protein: CASSARQGAYTEAFF

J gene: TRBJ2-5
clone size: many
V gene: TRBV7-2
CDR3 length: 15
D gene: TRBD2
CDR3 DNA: TGTGCCAGCAGCTTAGGACTAGCGGGGGGAGAGACCCAGTACTTC
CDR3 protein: CASSLGLAGGETQYF

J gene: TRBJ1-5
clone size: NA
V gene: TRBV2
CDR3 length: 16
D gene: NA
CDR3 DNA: TGTGCCAGCAGCCCTACAGTGGGAATGAGCAATCAGCCCCAGCATTTT
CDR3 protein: CASSPTVGMSNQPQHF

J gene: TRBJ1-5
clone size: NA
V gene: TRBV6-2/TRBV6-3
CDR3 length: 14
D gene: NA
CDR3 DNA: TGTGCCAGCAGTTACGCCGGACCTCATCAGCCCCAGCATTTT
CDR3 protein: CASSYAGPHQPQHF

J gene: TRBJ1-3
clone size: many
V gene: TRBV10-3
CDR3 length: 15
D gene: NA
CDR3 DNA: TGTGCCATCAGTGAGTCACAGGTTACTGGGAACACCATATATTTT
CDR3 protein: CAISESQVTGNTIYF

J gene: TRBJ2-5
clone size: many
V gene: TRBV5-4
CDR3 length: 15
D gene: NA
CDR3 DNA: TGTGCCAGCAGCTTTCTGGACAAGATCCAAGAGACCCAGTACTTC
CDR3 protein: CASSFLDKIQETQYF

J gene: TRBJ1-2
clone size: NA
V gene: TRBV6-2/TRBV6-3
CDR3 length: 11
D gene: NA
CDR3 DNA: TGTGCCAGCATGGATGGCTATGGCTACACCTTC
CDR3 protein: CASMDGYGYTF

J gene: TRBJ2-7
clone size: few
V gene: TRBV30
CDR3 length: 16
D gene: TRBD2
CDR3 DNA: TGTGCCTGGAGTCGTACTGGACTAGCGGGAGGGTACGAGCAGTACTTC
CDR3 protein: CAWSRTGLAGGYEQYF

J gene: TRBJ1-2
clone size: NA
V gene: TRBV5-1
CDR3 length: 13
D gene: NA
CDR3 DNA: TGCGCCAGCAGCACGACAGCTAACTATGGCTACACCTTC
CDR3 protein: CASSTTANYGYTF

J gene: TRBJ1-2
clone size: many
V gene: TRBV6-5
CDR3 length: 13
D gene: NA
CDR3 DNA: TGTGCCAGCAGTTTGGGAGCACGCCTTGGCTACACCTTC
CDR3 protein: CASSLGARLGYTF

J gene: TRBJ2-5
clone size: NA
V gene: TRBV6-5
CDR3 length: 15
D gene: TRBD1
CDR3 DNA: TGTGCCAGCAGTCACCGGACAGGGGGCCAAGAGACCCAGTACTTC
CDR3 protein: CASSHRTGGQETQYF

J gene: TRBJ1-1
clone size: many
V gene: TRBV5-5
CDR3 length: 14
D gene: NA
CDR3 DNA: TGTGCCAGCAGTCCGACGGCAGGGGACACTGAAGCTTTCTTT
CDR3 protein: CASSPTAGDTEAFF

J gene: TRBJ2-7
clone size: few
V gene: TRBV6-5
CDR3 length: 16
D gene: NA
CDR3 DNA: TGTGCCAGCAGTTACTCGGGATCTAAGTTCTCCTACGAGCAGTACTTC
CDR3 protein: CASSYSGSKFSYEQYF

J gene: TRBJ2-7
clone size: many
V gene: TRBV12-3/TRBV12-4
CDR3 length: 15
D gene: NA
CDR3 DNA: TGTGCCAGCAGCCCCCAGGCCCCGAGCTCCTACGAGCAGTACTTC
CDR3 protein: CASSPQAPSSYEQYF

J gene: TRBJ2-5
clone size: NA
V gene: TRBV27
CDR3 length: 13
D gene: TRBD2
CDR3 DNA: TGTGCCAGCAGTTCACCGGGACTAGAAACCCAGTACTTC
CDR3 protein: CASSSPGLETQYF

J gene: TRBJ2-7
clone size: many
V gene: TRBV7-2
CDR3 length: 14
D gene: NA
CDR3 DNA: TGTGCCAGCAGCCCCGGAGGACGGCCGTACGAGCAGTACTTC
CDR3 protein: CASSPGGRPYEQYF

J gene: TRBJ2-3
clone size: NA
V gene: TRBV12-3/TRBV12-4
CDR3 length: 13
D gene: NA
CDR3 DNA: TGTGCCAGCAGTTCCACTAGGGTTGGTACGCAGTATTTT
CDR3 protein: CASSSTRVGTQYF

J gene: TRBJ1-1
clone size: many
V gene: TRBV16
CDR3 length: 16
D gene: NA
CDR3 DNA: TGTGCCAGCAGCCAAGGATGGCACGACAAGAACACTGAAGCTTTCTTT
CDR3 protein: CASSQGWHDKNTEAFF

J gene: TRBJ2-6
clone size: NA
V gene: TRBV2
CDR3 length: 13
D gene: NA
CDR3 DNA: TGTGCCAGAACCAACTCTGGGGCCAACGTCCTGACTTTC
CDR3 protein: CARTNSGANVLTF